One sample yielded the 2 T cell receptor beta chains listed below, sequenced in a study of response to subunit inactivated influenza vaccine. TCRdb re-analysed the RT-PCR reads in MiXCR, keeping a single row per CDR3 protein. The sample holds hundreds of thousands of distinct CDR3 sequences, roughly 27% seen once. The sample here was CD4+ T cells sorted from PBMCs, taken roughly 5 days after vaccination. Receptors were obtained from a man in his fifties or sixties who received an inactivated influenza vaccine.

V and J are TRBV3-1 and TRBJ2-7; 10 bases are a match to TRBD2. From germline, CDR1 is LGHDT and CDR2 YNNKEL (reference sequence). Trimming took 4 bases from V and 2 from J; bases not matched to a gene: 5. CDR3 length: 15 amino acids. This CDR3 reads CASSLLAGVPYEQYF. CDR3 DNA sequence: TGTGCCAGCAGCCTCCTAGCGGGGGTTCCCTACGAGCAGTACTTC.

This chain uses TRBV12-3 or TRBV12-4 with TRBJ2-5; 12 bases are shared with TRBD2. This CDR3 has 15 amino acids. V shed 5 bases and J 6 bases; nucleotides not matched to a gene: 7. CDR3 sequence (DNA): TGTGCCAGCAGTCCTCTAGCGGGGGGGCTAAAGACCCAGTACTTC. It codes for CASSPLAGGLKTQYF.